The 14 T cell receptor beta chains below come from one sample, sequenced in a study of CD8+CD57+ T cells in acquired aplastic anemia (dated by TCRdb to the late 2010s). The instrument given in TCRdb is Illumina HiSeq 2000. Genomic DNA was used as template for profiling of TCR beta VDJ combinations and CDR3 sequences. Starting from the raw public reads, TCRdb applied fastp trimming at Q25, assembled clones with MiXCR and retained in-frame beta chains. Rows are combined by CDR3 protein, so each entry shows the most common genes and DNA. The sample table lists some 290,000 distinct CDR3 sequences, around three fifths of them with a count of one. Together, the top ten hold roughly 8% of the sample. Sequencing input: sorted CD4+, CD8+, or CD8+CD57+ T cells (not recorded which) from PBMCs. The origin of the receptors is a human donor with severe aplastic anemia or a healthy control (not recorded which).

V gene TRBV7-3 combines with J gene TRBJ1-2, with 7 bases matching TRBD1. The germline CDR1 and CDR2 sequences are SGHTA and FQGTGA. J gave up 6 bases and V 5 bases, and 15 bases lay outside the gene matches. The CDR3 has 16 amino acids. Here the CDR3 DNA reads TGTGCCAGCAGCCATCGGACAGGCTGGAGTAGTGATGGCTACACCTTC. It codes for CASSHRTGWSSDGYTF.

This clonotype was observed many times. The chain joins TRBV2 to TRBJ1-2; D is perhaps TRBD1 (5 bases). The CDR3 is 13 amino acids. Germline assignment: CDR1 SNHLY and CDR2 FYNNEI. The V end lost 6 bases, the J end lost 6 bases, and 14 bases lay between the germline ends. The CDR3 DNA reads as TGTGCCAGCAGGGGGGGGGGTCTTAATGGCTACACCTTC. Amino acid sequence: CASRGGGLNGYTF.

This clonotype was seen many times. DNA for the CDR3: TGTGCCAGCAGCCTCGAAGGAGCCTACGAGCAGTACTTC. It encodes CASSLEGAYEQYF. The chain has TRBV5-8 and TRBJ2-7; no firm D call. CDR3 length equals 13 residues. Germline CDR1 and CDR2: SGHTS and YDEGEE. Between the trimmed V and J ends, which lost 4 bases and 2 bases, there was a span of 10 bases. Complete variable domain (other parts from reference TRBV5-8 and TRBJ2-7): EAGVTQSPTHLIKTRGQQATLRCSPISGHTSVYWYQQALGLGLQFLLWYDEGEERNRGNFPPRFSGRQFPNYSSELNVNALELEDSALYLCASSLEGAYEQYFGPGTRLTVT.

The chain is built from TRBV15 and TRBJ2-1; D unclear. Deletions cut 1 base from V and 0 bases from J, with 7 bases between. There are 15 residues in the CDR3. Per germline, CDR1 LNHNV and CDR2 YYDKDF (reference sequence). DNA for the CDR3: TGTGCCACCAGCAGAGGGCCTAGCTCCTACAATGAGCAGTTCTTC. Its protein is CATSRGPSSYNEQFF.

The rearrangement joins TRBV5-1 to TRBJ1-1, with D maybe TRBD1 (5 bases). The V gene lost 0 bases and the J gene lost 7 bases, with 13 bases spanning the gap. There are 14 residues in the CDR3. Germline loops: CDR1 SGHRS, CDR2 YFSETQ. The CDR3 sequence: CASSLAGTSNEAFF. The CDR3 DNA follows: TGCGCCAGCAGCTTGGCCGGGACTTCGAATGAAGCTTTCTTT.

V usage is TRBV3-1 and J usage is TRBJ1-1; a weak D match, TRBD1 (5 bases). The CDR3 is made up of 16 amino acids. Germline V CDR1 and CDR2: LGHDT, YNNKEL (reference sequence). V lost 2 bases to trimming and J lost 4 bases, with 17 bases between them. The CDR3 coding sequence is TGTGCCAGCAGCCAATATCAGGGTGGGATGAGCACTGAAGCTTTCTTT. Amino acids: CASSQYQGGMSTEAFF.

About this clonotype itself: Relative to the germline gene, one junction end is altered; a read error may explain this. The chain's CDR3 is CATSRDVRLCF. In nucleotides, the CDR3 is TGTGCCACCAGCAGAGATGTACGGCTGTGTTTT. The chain combines TRBV15 with TRBJ1-4, with D unresolved. The CDR3 consists of 11 residues. Looked up from germline, CDR1 is LNHNV and CDR2 is YYDKDF (reference sequence).

CDR3 sequence (DNA): TGTGCCTGCAGGGCAGGGGATAGCAATGAGCAGTTCTTC. Translation gives CACRAGDSNEQFF. The chain couples TRBV30 to TRBJ2-1; tentatively, D is TRBD1 (6 bases). CDR3 length: 13 amino acids. V was shortened by 6 bases and J by 6 bases, with 15 bases between the two germline ends. Germline CDR1 and CDR2: GTSNPN and SVGIG (reference sequence). The entire variable domain, with the rest obtained from reference TRBV30 and TRBJ2-1, is as follows: SQTIHQWPATLVQPVGSPLSLECTVEGTSNPNLYWYRQAAGRGLQLLFYSVGIGQISSEVPQNLSASRPQDRQFILSSKKLLLSDSGFYLCACRAGDSNEQFFGPGTRLTVL.

The V and J genes are TRBV10-3 and TRBJ2-7, with 12 bases fitting TRBD2. This CDR3 has 16 residues. CDR1 and CDR2 from the germline V gene are ENHRY and SYGVKD. J was trimmed by 2 bases and V by 7 bases; bases with no gene match: 9. CDR3 DNA sequence: TGTGCCATCACCCGGACTAGCGGGGATAAAACCTACGAGCAGTACTTC. This codes for CAITRTSGDKTYEQYF.

Remarks on this clonotype: One end of the junction fails to match germline, which may point to a read error. This chain's CDR3 is CAISESRAVAGAANYGYTF. In DNA, the CDR3 is TGTGCCATCAGTGAGTCGAGGGCGGTCGCAGGGGCAGCTAACTATGGCTACACCTTC. The J gene is TRBJ1-2, the V gene TRBV6-4; TRBD1 is a possible D gene (6 bases). The CDR3 contains 19 residues. Germline V gene sequence: CDR1 MRHNA, CDR2 SNTAGT.

This clonotype was observed a few times. DNA of the CDR3: TGTGCCAGCACCACGGGGACAAAATTCTCCACCGGGGAGCTGTTTTTT. Its protein product is CASTTGTKFSTGELFF. The rearrangement joins TRBV6-1 to TRBJ2-2; a weak D match, TRBD1 (6 bases). This CDR3 has 16 residues. Between the trimmed V and J ends, which lost 7 bases and 4 bases, there was a span of 19 bases. Germline V gene lookup returns CDR1 MNHNS and CDR2 SASEGT.

The chain is built from TRBV7-9 and TRBJ2-7; D possibly corresponds to TRBD2 (6 bases). The CDR3 has 15 residues. CDR1 is SEHNR and CDR2 is FQNEAQ in the germline V gene (reference sequence). V shed 7 bases and J shed 1 base, with 17 bases lying between them. The CDR3 reads CASTPGGIISYEQYF. The CDR3 nucleotides read TGTGCCAGCACCCCTGGCGGGATCATTTCCTACGAGCAGTACTTC.

This clonotype was seen just once. This may stem from a read error, because a much larger clone lies one nucleotide away. Since no conserved phenylalanine or tryptophan closes the CDR3, a read error is the likely cause. This chain uses TRBV27 with TRBJ2-2; TRBD2 is a possible D gene (5 bases). Trimming took 4 bases from V and 5 from J, leaving 5 bases between them. There are 12 residues in the CDR3. CDR1 MNHEY and CDR2 SMNVEV come from the germline V gene (reference sequence). The CDR3 region has the DNA TGTGCCAGCAGTTCGGGGACCGGGGAGCTGTTTCTT. Translated, it gives CASSSGTGELFL.

The rearrangement uses TRBV19 and TRBJ1-5, with D perhaps TRBD1 (5 bases). The germline CDR1 and CDR2 sequences are LNHDA and SQIVND (reference sequence). This CDR3 region has 14 residues. V was shortened by 1 base and J by 7 bases, with 11 bases between the two germline ends. In DNA form, the CDR3 reads TGTGCCAGTAGTATAGCGGGGGAGGAGCAGCCCCAGCATTTT. Residues: CASSIAGEEQPQHF.